Listed below are T cell receptor beta chains from one sample, sequenced in a study of blood T cell repertoires in COVID-19. TCRdb keeps only in-frame clones here, not all; method: immunoSEQ multiplex PCR. Of about 200,000 clones in the sample, about nine tenths were seen once. Sequencing was done on a sample of peripheral blood. Receptors originate from a man aged 50 to 59 with acute or convalescent COVID-19. CDR3s include the opening cysteine and the closing phenylalanine or tryptophan. The D gene is left open where the match is weak. Rows may omit the clone size; those that give it use once, few, many or a size class.

.,.,TRBJ1-4,TRBV27,CASSLSSASLGYEKLFF,TGTGCCAGCAGTTTATCGTCCGCGAGCCTCGGGTATGAAAAACTGTTTTTT
.,few,TRBJ2-3,TRBV18,CASSLRTSTDTQYF,TGTGCCAGCTCACTTCGGACAAGCACAGATACGCAGTATTTT
.,.,TRBJ2-3,TRBV4-3,CASSRALPAGTDTQYF,TGCGCCAGCAGTCGAGCCCTACCAGCGGGCACAGATACGCAGTATTTT
.,.,TRBJ1-1,TRBV18,CASSRTQENTEAFF,TGTGCCAGCTCCCGAACGCAGGAGAACACTGAAGCTTTCTTT
TRBD1,.,TRBJ1-2,TRBV3-1/TRBV3-2,CASSQDYEPTGGYGYTF,TGTGCCAGCAGCCAAGACTACGAACCGACAGGGGGTTATGGCTACACCTTC
.,.,TRBJ2-1,TRBV4-3,CASSQGPGRPEQFF,TGCGCCAGCAGCCAGGGTCCAGGGCGCCCTGAGCAGTTCTTC
TRBD1,.,TRBJ1-2,TRBV28,CASSWDRGYGYTF,TGTGCCAGCAGTTGGGACAGGGGCTATGGCTACACCTTC
.,.,TRBJ2-2,TRBV9,CASSVFSAGELFF,TGTGCCAGCAGCGTGTTTTCGGCCGGGGAGCTGTTTTTT
.,once,TRBJ2-7,TRBV30,CAWSVRAAGDEQYF,TGTGCCTGGAGTGTAAGAGCGGCCGGAGACGAGCAGTACTTC
TRBD1,few,TRBJ1-4,TRBV30,CAWSRGDSSREKLFF,TGTGCCTGGAGTAGGGGGGACAGCTCTAGGGAAAAACTGTTTTTT
TRBD2,.,TRBJ2-7,TRBV19,CASTAGGGEQYF,TGTGCCAGTACCGCGGGGGGAGGCGAGCAGTACTTC
TRBD1,.,TRBJ2-3,TRBV19,CASRDRDVDTQYF,TGTGCCAGCCGCGACAGGGATGTAGATACGCAGTATTTT
.,.,TRBJ2-5,TRBV7-6,CASSLPAGVTETQYF,TGTGCCAGCAGCCTCCCGGCAGGGGTGACGGAGACCCAGTACTTC
.,.,TRBJ1-1,TRBV27,CASIRSEGQNTEAFF,TGTGCCAGCATCCGATCGGAGGGTCAGAACACTGAAGCTTTCTTT
.,.,TRBJ1-4,TRBV28,CASSTTGRGNEKLFF,TGTGCCAGCAGTACCACGGGGAGGGGTAATGAAAAACTGTTTTTT
TRBD1,.,TRBJ1-5,TRBV24-1,CATRGTDSNQPQHF,TGTGCCACCCGAGGGACAGATAGCAATCAGCCCCAGCATTTT